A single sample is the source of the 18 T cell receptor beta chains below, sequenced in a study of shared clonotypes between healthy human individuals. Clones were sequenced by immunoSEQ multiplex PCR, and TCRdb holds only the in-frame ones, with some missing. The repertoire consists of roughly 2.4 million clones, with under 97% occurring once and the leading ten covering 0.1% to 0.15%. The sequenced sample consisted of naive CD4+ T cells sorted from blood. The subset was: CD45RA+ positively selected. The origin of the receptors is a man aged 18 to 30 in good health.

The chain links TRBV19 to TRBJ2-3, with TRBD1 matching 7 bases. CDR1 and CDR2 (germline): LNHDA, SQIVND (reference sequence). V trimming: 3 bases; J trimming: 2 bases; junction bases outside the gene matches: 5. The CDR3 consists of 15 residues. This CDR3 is CASSIMGQPTDTQYF. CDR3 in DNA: TGTGCCAGTAGTATCATGGGACAGCCCACAGATACGCAGTATTTT.

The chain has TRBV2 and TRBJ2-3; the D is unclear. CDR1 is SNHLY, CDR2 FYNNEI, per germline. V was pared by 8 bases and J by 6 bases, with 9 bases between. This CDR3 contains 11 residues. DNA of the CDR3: TGTGCCAGCGACCGAGAGGATACGCAGTATTTT. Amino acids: CASDREDTQYF.

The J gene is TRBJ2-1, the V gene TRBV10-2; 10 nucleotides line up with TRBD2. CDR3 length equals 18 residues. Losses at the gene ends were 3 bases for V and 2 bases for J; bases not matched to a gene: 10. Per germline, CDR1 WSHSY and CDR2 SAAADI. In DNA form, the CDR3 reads TGCGCCAGCAGTGACTTAGCGGGGGGCTCGGTTACCTACAATGAGCAGTTCTTC. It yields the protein CASSDLAGGSVTYNEQFF.

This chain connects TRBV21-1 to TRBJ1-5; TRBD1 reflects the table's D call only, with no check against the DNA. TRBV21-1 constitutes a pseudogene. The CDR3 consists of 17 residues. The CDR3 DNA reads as TGTGCCAGCAGCAAAGCGCACCTGCAGGGCAGCAATCAGCCCCAGCATTTT. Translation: CASSKAHLQGSNQPQHF.

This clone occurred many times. CDR3 nucleotide sequence: TGTGCCAGCAGTCGGGTTCGGCGGGACAGACGAATCCAAGAGACCCAGTACTTC. Translated, it gives CASSRVRRDRRIQETQYF. The rearrangement links TRBV2 to TRBJ2-5, with D maybe TRBD1 (7 bases). Trimming took off 5 bases at V and 1 base at J, with 23 bases between the two ends. The V gene's germline CDR1 is SNHLY and CDR2 FYNNEI. The CDR3 has 18 residues.

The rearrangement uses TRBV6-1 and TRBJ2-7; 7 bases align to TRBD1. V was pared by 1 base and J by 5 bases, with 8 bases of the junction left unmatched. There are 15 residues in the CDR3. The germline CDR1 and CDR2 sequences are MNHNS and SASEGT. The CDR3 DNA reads TGTGCCAGCAGTGAAGGGCGGCAGGGGGTACACGAGCAGTACTTC. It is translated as CASSEGRQGVHEQYF.

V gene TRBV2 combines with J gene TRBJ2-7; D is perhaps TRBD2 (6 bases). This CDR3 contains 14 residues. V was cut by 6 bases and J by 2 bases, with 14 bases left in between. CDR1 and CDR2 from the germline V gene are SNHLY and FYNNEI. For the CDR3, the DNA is TGTGCCAGCAGCTTTAGCGGAGTTACCTACGAGCAGTACTTC. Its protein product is CASSFSGVTYEQYF.

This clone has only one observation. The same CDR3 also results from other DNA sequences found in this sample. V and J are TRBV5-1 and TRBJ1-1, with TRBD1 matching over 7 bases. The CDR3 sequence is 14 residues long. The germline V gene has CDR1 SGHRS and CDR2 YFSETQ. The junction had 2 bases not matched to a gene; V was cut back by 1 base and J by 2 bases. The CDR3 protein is CASSLQGGNTEAFF. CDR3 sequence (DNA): TGCGCCAGCAGCTTGCAGGGGGGCAACACTGAAGCTTTCTTT.

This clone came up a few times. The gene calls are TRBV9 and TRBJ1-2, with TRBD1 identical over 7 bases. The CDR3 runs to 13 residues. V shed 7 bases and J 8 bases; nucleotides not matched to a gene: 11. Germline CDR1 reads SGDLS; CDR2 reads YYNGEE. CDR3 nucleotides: TGTGCCAGCCAAGCAAGACAGGGCCTAGGCTACACCTTC. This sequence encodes CASQARQGLGYTF. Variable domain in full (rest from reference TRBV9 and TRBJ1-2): DSGVTQTPKHLITATGQRVTLRCSPRSGDLSVYWYQQSLDQGLQFLIQYYNGEERAKGNILERFSAQQFPDLHSELNLSSLELGDSALYFCASQARQGLGYTFGSGTRLTVV.

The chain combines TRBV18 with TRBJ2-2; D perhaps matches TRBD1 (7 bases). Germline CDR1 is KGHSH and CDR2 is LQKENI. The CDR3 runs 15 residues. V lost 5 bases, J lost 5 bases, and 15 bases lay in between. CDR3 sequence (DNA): TGTGCCAGCTCAAAAGAGGAGGGGGCGACCGGGGAGCTGTTTTTT. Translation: CASSKEEGATGELFF.

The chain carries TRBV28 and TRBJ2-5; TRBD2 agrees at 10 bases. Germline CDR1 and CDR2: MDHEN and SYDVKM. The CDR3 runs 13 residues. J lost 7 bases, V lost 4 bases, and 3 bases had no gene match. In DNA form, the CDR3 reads TGTGCCAGCAGTTCTAGCGGGGGAAGGACCCAGTACTTC. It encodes CASSSSGGRTQYF.

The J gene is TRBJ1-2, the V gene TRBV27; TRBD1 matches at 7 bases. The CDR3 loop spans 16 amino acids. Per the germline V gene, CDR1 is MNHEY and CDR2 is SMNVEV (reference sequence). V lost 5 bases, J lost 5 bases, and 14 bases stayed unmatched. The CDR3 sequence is CASSPSETGQNYGYTF. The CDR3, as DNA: TGTGCCAGCAGTCCAAGCGAGACAGGGCAGAATTATGGCTACACCTTC.

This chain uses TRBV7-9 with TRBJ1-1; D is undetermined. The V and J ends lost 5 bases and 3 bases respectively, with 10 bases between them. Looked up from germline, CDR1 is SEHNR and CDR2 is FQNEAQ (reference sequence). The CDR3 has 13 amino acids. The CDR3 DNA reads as TGTGCCAGCAGCCGAGAAAAAGACACTGAAGCTTTCTTT. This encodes CASSREKDTEAFF.

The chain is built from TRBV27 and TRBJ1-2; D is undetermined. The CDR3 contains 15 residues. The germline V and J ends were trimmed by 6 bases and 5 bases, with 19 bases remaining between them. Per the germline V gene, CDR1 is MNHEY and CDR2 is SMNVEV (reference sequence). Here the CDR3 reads CASRLTALSPYGYTF. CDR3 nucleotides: TGTGCCAGCAGATTAACCGCCTTGTCCCCATATGGCTACACCTTC.

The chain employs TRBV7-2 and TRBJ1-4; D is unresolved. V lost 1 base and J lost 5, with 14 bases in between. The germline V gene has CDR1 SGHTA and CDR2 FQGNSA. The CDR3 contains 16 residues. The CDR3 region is CASSLVSQSLNEKLFF. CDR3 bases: TGTGCCAGCAGCTTAGTCTCACAAAGCCTGAATGAAAAACTGTTTTTT.

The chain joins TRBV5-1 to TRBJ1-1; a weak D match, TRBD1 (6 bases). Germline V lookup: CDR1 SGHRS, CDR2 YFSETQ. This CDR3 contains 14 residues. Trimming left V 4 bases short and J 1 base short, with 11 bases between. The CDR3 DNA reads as TGCGCCAGCAGCGTCGGACAGACGAACACTGAAGCTTTCTTT. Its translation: CASSVGQTNTEAFF.

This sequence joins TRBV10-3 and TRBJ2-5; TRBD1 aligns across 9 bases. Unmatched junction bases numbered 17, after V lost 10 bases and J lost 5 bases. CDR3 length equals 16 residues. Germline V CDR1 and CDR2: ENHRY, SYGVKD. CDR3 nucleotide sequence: TGTGCCACCGGTAGACCGGGACAGGGATTTGGGGAGACCCAGTACTTC. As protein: CATGRPGQGFGETQYF.

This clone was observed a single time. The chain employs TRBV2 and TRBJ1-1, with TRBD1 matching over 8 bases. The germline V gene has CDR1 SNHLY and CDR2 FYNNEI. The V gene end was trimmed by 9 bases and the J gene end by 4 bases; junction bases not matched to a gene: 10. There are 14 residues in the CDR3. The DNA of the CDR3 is TGTGCCAGTTTTCAGGGGGCGCAGGGCACTGAAGCTTTCTTT. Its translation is CASFQGAQGTEAFF.